This T cell receptor (beta chain) appears in the sequencing data of a study of regulatory T cells in long-lasting Graves disease. Study summary: The study counted Graves' disease as persistent given over 5 years of antithyroid drugs and positive TSH receptor antibodies. General study results and limits: Sample size was small, which may have lowered accuracy. New patients shared fewer public clonotypes (approximately 1,000) than persistent patients did (approximately 3,000).

Assembly of TCR beta libraries relied on iRepertoire HTBI primers together with Arm-PCR of CDR3 regions. TCRdb re-derived calls from the multiplex PCR reads in MiXCR, one entry per CDR3 protein. This sample has around 460,000 distinct CDR3 sequences; approximately 23% occur once, and the top ten carry around 12%. Germline CDR1 and CDR2: MDHEN and SYDVKM. V lost 8 bases and J lost 0, with 13 bases in between. The CDR3 totals 15 residues. As for time point: persistent/refractory GD, antithyroid drugs over 5 years with positive TRAb. Following extraction of RNA from PBMCs, that RNA was used to make the TCR library. This clonotype appeared many times. Antigen unknown.

The receptor was isolated from a female donor with Graves disease. This specimen was peripheral blood mononuclear cells (PBMCs), taken when the disease was refractory, from a patient treated with antithyroid drugs. The chain employs TRBV28 and TRBJ1-4; possibly TRBD1 for D (5 bases). The CDR3 DNA reads TGTGCCAGCGGAGGGGCAGCCTCAACTAATGAAAAACTGTTTTTT. It codes for CASGGAASTNEKLFF.